This entry lists 11 T cell receptor beta chains sequenced from one sample in a study of blood T cell repertoires in COVID-19 (dated by TCRdb to the early 2020s). Library generation was performed with the immunoSEQ multiplex PCR assay. TCRdb stores this immuneACCESS table with in-frame sequences only. Part of the clones is absent; in the studies checked, under half of the shortfall reflects unresolved V genes, and no reason is known for the rest. The sample table records about 210,000 clones; around four fifths of these occur just once. The top ten clonotypes cover roughly 10% of the sample. Sequenced: peripheral blood. These receptors originate from a woman aged 80 or over with COVID-19, enrolled during active disease.

The chain joins TRBV2 to TRBJ1-2; tentatively, D is TRBD1 (6 bases). Trimming took off 2 bases at V and 0 bases at J, with 13 bases between the two ends. This CDR3 spans 16 amino acids. Germline V gene data show CDR1 as SNHLY and CDR2 as FYNNEI. CDR3 in DNA: TGTGCCAGCAGTGAACTGGGGACAACCCCTAACTATGGCTACACCTTC. This encodes CASSELGTTPNYGYTF.

The J gene is TRBJ1-2, the V gene TRBV6-5; TRBD1 matches 7 bases. The junction had 6 bases not matched to a gene; V was cut back by 6 bases and J by 8 bases. This CDR3 spans 12 amino acids. The V gene's germline CDR1 is MNHEY and CDR2 SVGAGI. Here the CDR3 DNA reads TGTGCCAGCAGCGACAGGGTTTTAGGCTACACCTTC. Protein sequence: CASSDRVLGYTF.

The rearrangement links TRBV19 to TRBJ1-4; 7 bases agree with TRBD1. V shed 4 bases, J shed 5 bases, and the junction held 7 bases outside the gene matches. This CDR3 comprises 15 residues. CDR1 and CDR2 (germline): LNHDA, SQIVND (reference sequence). CDR3 region: CASSNQGGSNEKLFF. CDR3 nucleotides: TGTGCCAGTAGTAACCAGGGGGGATCGAATGAAAAACTGTTTTTT.

The J gene is TRBJ2-7, the V gene TRBV18; 16 nucleotides agree with TRBD2. The CDR3 is made up of 17 amino acids. Per germline, CDR1 KGHSH and CDR2 LQKENI. The V segment lost 0 bases and the J segment 4 bases; nucleotides outside the gene matches: 3. CDR3 sequence: CASSPPGLAGGQYEQYF. CDR3 nucleotides: TGTGCCAGCTCACCACCGGGACTAGCGGGGGGGCAGTACGAGCAGTACTTC.

This clone was seen a handful of times. The CDR3 DNA reads as TGTGCCAGTAGTAGTGGTTCAGGGGCGGAGACCCAGTACTTC. It encodes CASSSGSGAETQYF. The chain is built from TRBV19 and TRBJ2-5; possible D gene TRBD1, 6 bases. CDR3 size: 14 residues. Germline V gives CDR1 LNHDA, CDR2 SQIVND (reference sequence). Between the trimmed V and J ends, which lost 4 bases and 5 bases, there was a span of 14 bases. The variable domain in full, completed from reference TRBV19 and TRBJ2-5, reads DGGITQSPKYLFRKEGQNVTLSCEQNLNHDAMYWYRQDPGQGLRLIYYSQIVNDFQKGDIAEGYSVSREKKESFPLTVTSAQKNPTAFYLCASSSGSGAETQYFGPGTRLLVL.

V gene TRBV7-6 combines with J gene TRBJ2-5, with 7 positions matching TRBD2. Trimming cost V 1 base and J 4 bases; bases outside gene matches: 6. Per germline, CDR1 SGHVS and CDR2 FNYEAQ. The CDR3 totals 15 residues. The CDR3 nucleotides read TGTGCCAGCAGCTTAGGGACCACGGGGGGAGAGACCCAGTACTTC. This translates into CASSLGTTGGETQYF.

Here the CDR3 reads CASSPRTASYGYTF. CDR3 in DNA: TGTGCCAGCAGCCCGAGGACAGCTTCCTATGGCTACACCTTC. The rearrangement joins TRBV13 to TRBJ1-2, with TRBD1 as a possible D gene (6 bases). Germline assignment: CDR1 PRHDT and CDR2 FYEKMQ (reference sequence). With 5 bases removed from V and 4 bases from J, the gap between germline ends came to 14 bases. CDR3 size: 14 residues.

This CDR3 is CASSWGSGPYEQYV. The CDR3, as DNA: TGCGCCAGCAGCTGGGGCTCGGGCCCCTACGAGCAGTACGTC. This chain joins TRBV5-1 and TRBJ2-7, with TRBD1 as a possible D gene (5 bases). Germline V gene sequence: CDR1 SGHRS, CDR2 YFSETQ. CDR3 size: 14 residues. Deletions cut 3 bases from V and 2 bases from J, with 12 bases between.

This chain links TRBV6-5 with TRBJ1-5; D remains ambiguous. This CDR3 contains 13 residues. The germline CDR1 and CDR2 sequences are MNHEY and SVGAGI. Trimming cost V 7 bases and J 4 bases, with 11 bases left between them. CDR3 in amino acids: CASIEELNQPQHF. The CDR3 DNA is TGTGCCAGCATAGAAGAACTAAATCAGCCCCAGCATTTT.

The chain combines TRBV2 with TRBJ1-1; 9 bases align to TRBD1. CDR1 SNHLY and CDR2 FYNNEI come from the germline V gene. Trimming at V came to 6 bases and at J to 4 bases, leaving 3 bases not matched to a gene. CDR3 length equals 13 residues. CDR3 DNA sequence: TGTGCCAGCAGCGCGACAGGGGGCACTGAAGCTTTCTTT. Translating gives CASSATGGTEAFF. The full variable domain, its missing parts supplied by reference TRBV2 and TRBJ1-1, is EPEVTQTPSHQVTQMGQEVILRCVPISNHLYFYWYRQILGQKVEFLVSFYNNEISEKSEIFDDQFSVERPDGSNFTLKIRSTKLEDSAMYFCASSATGGTEAFFGQGTRLTVV.

The chain is built from TRBV19 and TRBJ2-1; 10 bases are shared with TRBD1. V lost 4 bases, J lost 9 bases, and 12 bases stayed unmatched. This CDR3 is built from 16 residues. Germline CDR1 reads LNHDA; CDR2 reads SQIVND (reference sequence). CDR3 nucleotide sequence: TGTGCCAGTAGTAACCGGGACAGGGGCTCAGGGAGTGAGCAGTTCTTC. Protein sequence: CASSNRDRGSGSEQFF.